The 28 T cell receptor beta chains below were found in one sample sequenced in a study of regulatory T cells in long-lasting Graves disease. Libraries of TCR beta came from iRepertoire HTBI primers plus Arm-PCR of CDR3 regions. TCRdb re-called the multiplex PCR reads with MiXCR, one entry per CDR3 protein. The top ten hold roughly a tenth of the sample, which has around 500,000 distinct CDR3 sequences, about 13% seen once. Time point reported: newly diagnosed GD, antithyroid drugs for less than 3 months. PBMC RNA was the source of the TCR library. These records were also assigned to another study, of T cells in Graves' hyperthyroidism and ophthalmopathy.

The material sequenced was peripheral blood mononuclear cells (PBMCs), taken at new diagnosis, from a patient treated with antithyroid drugs. The receptors come from a man aged 25-45 years with Graves disease.

This chain connects TRBV11-3 to TRBJ2-3, with D possibly TRBD2 on 7 matching bases. Germline V CDR1 and CDR2: SGHNT, YENEEA. V was shortened by 5 bases and J by 4 bases, with 13 bases between the two germline ends. This CDR3 contains 14 residues. The CDR3 sequence: CASSPGGRADTQYF. The DNA of the CDR3 is TGTGCCAGCAGCCCCGGGGGGCGCGCAGATACGCAGTATTTT.

This clonotype occurred many times. The chain links TRBV10-3 to TRBJ1-4; D gene ambiguous. Trimming took off 9 bases at V and 7 bases at J, with 15 bases between the two ends. This CDR3 region has 13 residues. Germline lookup yields CDR1 ENHRY and CDR2 SYGVKD. CDR3 sequence reads: CAIRVEMGEKLFF. The CDR3 nucleotides read TGTGCCATAAGGGTAGAGATGGGTGAAAAACTGTTTTTT.

This clonotype was seen only a few times. A much more abundant neighbour one base away suggests this may be a read error. This sequence joins TRBV29-1 and TRBJ2-7, with 9 bases that match TRBD2. Germline CDR1 SQVTM, CDR2 ANQGSEA. CDR3 length: 15 residues. The CDR3 protein is CGVVLLAGRTYEQYF. The CDR3 DNA reads TGCGGCGTTGTGCTTCTAGCGGGACGTACCTACGAGCAGTACTTC.

The gene calls are TRBV2 and TRBJ2-1; D is ambiguous. Trimming left V 6 bases short and J 6 bases short, with 9 bases between. CDR1 SNHLY and CDR2 FYNNEI come from the germline V gene. The CDR3 consists of 12 residues. CDR3 region: CASRAAFNEQFF. CDR3 DNA sequence: TGTGCCAGCAGGGCGGCGTTCAATGAGCAGTTCTTC.

There are many counts of this clonotype. The V and J genes are TRBV7-9 and TRBJ1-1, with 8 bases matching TRBD1. There are 14 residues in the CDR3. CDR1 SEHNR and CDR2 FQNEAQ come from the germline V gene (reference sequence). With 5 bases clipped from V and 7 bases from J, the junction kept 9 bases outside the gene matches. Here the CDR3 DNA reads TGTGCCAGCAGCAAACAGTCCGGGACAGGTGAAGCTTTCTTT. Translating it yields CASSKQSGTGEAFF.

The table lists this clonotype with a few counts. The chain employs TRBV4-1 and TRBJ1-4; D is undetermined. Germline V gene sequence: CDR1 MGHRA, CDR2 YSYEKL. This CDR3 contains 15 residues. V shed 0 bases and J shed 5 bases, with 10 bases lying between them. CDR3 bases: TGCGCCAGCAGCCAAGATCAACAGCAGAATGAAAAACTGTTTTTT. Translating it yields CASSQDQQQNEKLFF.

Notes on this clonotype: The junction does not match germline at one end; this may be a read error. The V and J genes are TRBV14 and TRBJ1-2, with 9 bases that match TRBD1. The CDR3 runs to 15 residues. The germline V gene encodes CDR1 SGHDN and CDR2 FVKESK. In DNA, the CDR3 is TGTGCCAGCAGCCACCTCACAGGGGGCCTCGATGGCCACACCTTC. It codes for CASSHLTGGLDGHTF.

The V and J genes are TRBV7-9 and TRBJ1-1, with 8 bases fitting TRBD1. This CDR3 region has 15 residues. The germline V gene encodes CDR1 SEHNR and CDR2 FQNEAQ (reference sequence). After removal of 5 bases from V and 4 bases from J, the junction contained 9 bases not matched to a gene. The CDR3 sequence: CASSTRTGLGTEAFF. The CDR3 DNA reads as TGTGCCAGCAGCACTCGGACAGGGTTGGGCACTGAAGCTTTCTTT. Together with reference TRBV7-9 and TRBJ1-1, the CDR3 gives the full variable domain: DTGVSQNPRHKITKRGQNVTFRCDPISEHNRLYWYRQTLGQGPEFLTYFQNEAQLEKSRLLSDRFSAERPKGSFSTLEIQRTEQGDSAMYLCASSTRTGLGTEAFFGQGTRLTVV.

This clonotype was detected ten times or more. The V and J genes are TRBV28 and TRBJ2-1, with D perhaps given as TRBD1 or TRBD2 (6 bases each). The CDR3 extends over 14 amino acids. Germline-derived CDR1 and CDR2 are MDHEN and SYDVKM. V was cut by 5 bases and J by 3 bases, with 11 bases left in between. As DNA, the CDR3 is TGTGCCAGCAGTATAGGGGGAGGCTACAATGAGCAGTTCTTC. Its translation is CASSIGGGYNEQFF.

This clonotype occurred many times. The V and J genes are TRBV29-1 and TRBJ2-7; TRBD1 aligns across 7 bases. Losses at the gene ends were 6 bases for V and 9 bases for J; bases not matched to a gene: 17. CDR1 is SQVTM, CDR2 ANQGSEA, per germline. The CDR3 runs 14 residues. The CDR3 protein is CSVETGTVTVGQYF. CDR3 coding DNA: TGCAGCGTGGAGACAGGGACGGTTACGGTCGGGCAGTACTTC.

The sample holds many counts of this clonotype. This chain uses TRBV12-3 or TRBV12-4 with TRBJ2-5, with a possible D match to TRBD2 (6 bases). This CDR3 spans 15 amino acids. With 4 bases removed from V and 4 bases from J, the gap between germline ends came to 16 bases. The CDR3 DNA sequence: TGTGCCAGCAGTTACCAAACCGGGACTGGAGAGACCCAGTACTTC. This encodes CASSYQTGTGETQYF.

The sample holds a few counts of this clonotype. The chain has TRBV6-2 or TRBV6-3 and TRBJ2-3, with 10 bases aligning to TRBD2. The CDR3 is 16 residues long. Germline-derived CDR1 and CDR2 are MNHEY and SVGEGT. V lost 0 bases, J lost 3 bases, and 3 bases stayed unmatched. The DNA for the CDR3 is TGTGCCAGCAGTTACTCGACTAGCGGGCTTACAGATACGCAGTATTTT. This gives the protein CASSYSTSGLTDTQYF.

This clonotype was detected ten times or more. V gene TRBV5-1 combines with J gene TRBJ2-5, with 10 bases that match TRBD1. Germline values: CDR1 SGHRS, CDR2 YFSETQ. Germline trimming cut 3 bases from V and 5 bases from J; bases unmatched to any gene: 10. The CDR3 contains 16 residues. The CDR3 loop is CASSWAGTGAGETQYF. In DNA form, the CDR3 reads TGCGCCAGCAGCTGGGCCGGGACAGGGGCCGGGGAGACCCAGTACTTC.

This rearrangement joins TRBV20-1 to TRBJ2-7; D is undetermined. V was shortened by 4 bases and J by 2 bases, with 6 bases between the two germline ends. The germline CDR1 and CDR2 sequences are DFQATT and SNEGSKA (reference sequence). The CDR3 extends over 11 amino acids. CDR3 DNA sequence: TGCAGTGCTAAAACAGCCTACGAGCAGTACTTC. Its translation: CSAKTAYEQYF.

This clonotype was counted at least ten times. The CDR3 here is CASSWVPSGTEAFF. The CDR3 nucleotides are TGTGCCAGCAGTTGGGTCCCAAGCGGCACTGAAGCTTTCTTT. The chain carries TRBV27 and TRBJ1-1, with D uncertain. V was cut by 4 bases and J by 4 bases, with 13 bases left in between. The CDR3 totals 14 residues. Germline values: CDR1 MNHEY, CDR2 SMNVEV (reference sequence).

This clonotype has more than one count but fewer than ten. This chain links TRBV5-5 with TRBJ2-2; 8 bases align to TRBD2. The CDR3 length is 18 residues. Trimming took 4 bases from V and 6 from J; bases not matched to a gene: 17. The V gene's germline CDR1 is SGHKS and CDR2 YYEKEE (reference sequence). In nucleotides, the CDR3 is TGTGCCAGCAGCCACACCGACGGGAGGGCCGGTACATCCGGGGAGCTGTTTTTT. Protein product: CASSHTDGRAGTSGELFF.

This clonotype has just a few counts. The chain carries TRBV9 and TRBJ2-4; unclear D gene. CDR1 SGDLS and CDR2 YYNGEE come from the germline V gene. The V end lost 0 bases, the J end lost 1 base, and 8 bases lay between the germline ends. This CDR3 is built from 15 residues. In nucleotides, the CDR3 is TGTGCCAGCAGCGTAGCGTCTGGGGCCAAAAACATTCAGTACTTC. It translates to CASSVASGAKNIQYF.

V and J are TRBV6-1 and TRBJ2-2, with 8 bases identical to TRBD2. CDR1 and CDR2 from the germline V gene are MNHNS and SASEGT. There are 15 residues in the CDR3. J was trimmed by 7 bases and V by 8 bases; bases with no gene match: 12. DNA for the CDR3: TGTGCCAGCGGGGGAAGCGGGAGTTTCGGCGGGGAGCTGTTTTTT. Protein product: CASGGSGSFGGELFF.

The sample holds a few counts of this clonotype. This sequence joins TRBV5-6 and TRBJ2-5; D remains ambiguous. Germline CDR1 is SGHDT and CDR2 is YYEEEE. The CDR3 has 13 residues. Trimming removed 3 bases at V and 3 bases at J, with 9 bases between. The CDR3 spells CASSSTQKETQYF. The CDR3 DNA reads TGTGCCAGCAGCTCCACCCAGAAAGAGACCCAGTACTTC. Based on the CDR3 plus reference TRBV5-6 and TRBJ2-5, the full variable domain is DAGVTQSPTHLIKTRGQQVTLRCSPKSGHDTVSWYQQALGQGPQFIFQYYEEEERQRGNFPDRFSGHQFPNYSSELNVNALLLGDSALYLCASSSTQKETQYFGPGTRLLVL.

This clonotype was counted only a few times. This chain connects TRBV20-1 to TRBJ1-1, with D possibly matching TRBD1 (5 bases). Germline V lookup: CDR1 DFQATT, CDR2 SNEGSKA (reference sequence). The CDR3 extends over 15 amino acids. The V and J ends lost 5 bases and 0 bases respectively, with 16 bases between them. Here the CDR3 reads CSAGRLGDLNTEAFF. CDR3 nucleotide sequence: TGCAGTGCTGGGAGACTAGGGGATCTGAACACTGAAGCTTTCTTT.

The V and J genes are TRBV20-1 and TRBJ2-2; 10 bases line up with TRBD2. The CDR3 length is 17 residues. Per the germline V gene, CDR1 is DFQATT and CDR2 is SNEGSKA (reference sequence). V shed 1 base and J 2 bases; nucleotides not matched to a gene: 7. DNA of the CDR3: TGCAGTGCTAGAGGCAGCCTAGCGGGAGCAAACACCGGGGAGCTGTTTTTT. It encodes CSARGSLAGANTGELFF.

The chain employs TRBV19 and TRBJ2-1; D may be TRBD2 (5 bases). Germline-derived CDR1 and CDR2 are LNHDA and SQIVND (reference sequence). The V end was cut by 5 bases, the J end by 6 bases, with 14 bases between. This CDR3 region has 14 residues. In DNA, the CDR3 is TGTGCCAGTAGTCGAGGGCCGGGGAGCAATGAGCAGTTCTTC. Amino acid sequence: CASSRGPGSNEQFF.

Of note for this clonotype: The DNA is left out, because the CDR3 cannot be placed on it with certainty; the CDR3 is given as TCRdb lists it. V is TRBV2 and J is TRBJ2-7; the tabulated D call, TRBD1, remains unverified against the DNA. The CDR3 is 24 residues long, ends included. Germline V lookup: CDR1 SNHLY, CDR2 FYNNEI. CDR3 protein: CASSFYICSASVWTGRRPPYEQYF.

The chain recombines TRBV20-1 with TRBJ2-5; 8 nucleotides match TRBD2. The J call may not be correct, given that the DNA end is closer to TRBJ2-1. The CDR3 sequence is 16 residues long. Germline V lookup: CDR1 DFQATT, CDR2 SNEGSKA (reference sequence). The CDR3 here is CSANQLTGGRVSEQFF. The CDR3 nucleotides are TGCAGTGCTAACCAACTAACGGGAGGGCGAGTTAGTGAGCAGTTCTTC.

J is TRBJ2-1 and V is TRBV19; a possible D gene is TRBD2 (6 bases). The V end was cut by 1 base, the J end by 5 bases, with 12 bases between. Germline lookup yields CDR1 LNHDA and CDR2 SQIVND (reference sequence). The CDR3 has 15 amino acids. CDR3 residues: CASSIGLADDNEQFF. The CDR3 nucleotides read TGTGCCAGTAGTATAGGGTTAGCGGATGACAATGAGCAGTTCTTC.

Turning to this clonotype: A much larger clone is a single base away; this may be a read error. The chain couples TRBV7-9 to TRBJ2-1; 7 bases are shared with TRBD2. The CDR3 sequence is 15 residues long. Germline CDR1 SEHNR, CDR2 FQNEAQ (reference sequence). Trimming took 1 base from V and 8 from J; bases not matched to a gene: 8. The CDR3 nucleotides are TGTGCCAGCAGCTTAGAGGGACTATCATCGGATGAGCAGTTCTTC. Protein product: CASSLEGLSSDEQFF.

There are many counts of this clonotype. The V gene is TRBV11-2, the J gene TRBJ2-1, with D uncertain. V lost 1 base and J lost 6, with 7 bases in between. Germline assignment: CDR1 SGHAT and CDR2 FQNNGV. The CDR3 runs 13 residues. In DNA form, the CDR3 reads TGTGCCAGCAGCTTAGTAGTCCGCAATGAGCAGTTCTTC. Its protein product is CASSLVVRNEQFF.

This clonotype was observed at least ten times. The chain has TRBV2 and TRBJ2-7, with D unclear. V dropped 7 bases and J dropped 0 bases, with 4 bases sitting between them. CDR3 length: 11 amino acids. Germline CDR1 SNHLY, CDR2 FYNNEI. The CDR3 loop reads CASIGSYEQYF. The CDR3 coding sequence is TGTGCCAGCATAGGCTCCTACGAGCAGTACTTC.